The 31 T cell receptor beta chains in this list originate from one sample, sequenced in a study of shared clonotypes between healthy human individuals. Sequenced by immunoSEQ multiplex PCR; TCRdb stores in-frame clones only, minus some. The sample yields 850,000 to 1,200,000 clones, under 80% seen once. Sequencing was performed on memory CD4+ T cells sorted from blood. Subset reported: CD45RA-negative fraction. Source of these receptors: a man aged 18 to 30 in good health.

This clone was detected once. This rearrangement joins TRBV6-5 to TRBJ2-5; no firm D call. The CDR3 spans 13 residues. Germline V gene data show CDR1 as MNHEY and CDR2 as SVGAGI. V was shortened by 6 bases and J by 7 bases, with 15 bases between the two germline ends. CDR3 amino acids: CASSLTRGGTQYF. The CDR3 nucleotides are TGTGCCAGCAGCCTCACGAGAGGCGGGACCCAGTACTTC.

The DNA of the CDR3 is TGCGCCAGCAGCGCGAGCCAGGCAACTAATGAAAAACTGTTTTTT. Its translation is CASSASQATNEKLFF. This chain links TRBV5-1 with TRBJ1-4; D is ambiguous. V lost 4 bases to trimming and J lost 0 bases, with 10 bases between them. CDR1 is SGHRS, CDR2 YFSETQ, per germline. This CDR3 is 15 amino acids long.

This clone was picked up a small number of times. V and J are TRBV19 and TRBJ1-5, with D perhaps TRBD1 (6 bases). Germline loops: CDR1 LNHDA, CDR2 SQIVND (reference sequence). The V end lost 6 bases, the J end lost 2 bases, and 14 bases lay between the germline ends. This CDR3 contains 15 residues. The CDR3 region has the DNA TGTGCCAGTAGACTACAGGGTGGGGGCAATCAGCCCCAGCATTTT. Protein sequence: CASRLQGGGNQPQHF.

The V gene is TRBV7-8, the J gene TRBJ2-3; D may be TRBD1 or TRBD2 (6 bases each). This CDR3 region has 14 residues. In germline, CDR1 is SGHVS, CDR2 FQNEAQ. The V gene lost 5 bases and the J gene lost 0 bases, with 9 bases spanning the gap. The CDR3 is CASSPGASTDTQYF. CDR3 DNA: TGTGCCAGCAGCCCGGGGGCCAGCACAGATACGCAGTATTTT.

The rearrangement links TRBV19 to TRBJ2-7; a weak D match, TRBD2 (5 bases). Germline V gives CDR1 LNHDA, CDR2 SQIVND (reference sequence). This CDR3 comprises 14 residues. Trimming shortened V by 3 bases and J by 4 bases, and 13 bases separated the two germline ends. The CDR3 coding sequence is TGTGCCAGTAGTATGGCGGGTACGAGATACGAGCAGTACTTC. This encodes CASSMAGTRYEQYF.

This clone was recorded a few times. The rearrangement joins TRBV6-1 to TRBJ1-5; TRBD1 is a possible D gene (5 bases). Trimming removed 1 base at V and 0 bases at J, with 7 bases between. The length of the CDR3 is 15 residues. The V gene's germline CDR1 is MNHNS and CDR2 SASEGT. CDR3 sequence reads: CASSEGGYSNQPQHF. CDR3 nucleotides: TGTGCCAGCAGTGAAGGGGGGTATAGCAATCAGCCCCAGCATTTT.

Comment on this clone: At the DNA level, this CDR3 is encoded by other sequences in the same sample as well. In DNA form, the CDR3 reads TGCGCCAGCAGCCTGAATGGTCAAGAGACCCAGTACTTC. This translates into CASSLNGQETQYF. The chain combines TRBV5-1 with TRBJ2-5; D gene uncertain. The V gene lost 4 bases and the J gene lost 2 bases, with 9 bases spanning the gap. CDR3 size: 13 residues. The V gene's germline CDR1 is SGHRS and CDR2 YFSETQ.

V usage is TRBV28 and J usage is TRBJ1-5, with 8 positions matching TRBD1. Germline CDR1 and CDR2: MDHEN and SYDVKM. V trimming: 3 bases; J trimming: 1 base; junction bases outside the gene matches: 8. CDR3 length: 17 amino acids. CDR3 bases: TGTGCCAGCAGTTTCCCCGGACAGGGAAAAAGCAATCAGCCCCAGCATTTT. Translation gives CASSFPGQGKSNQPQHF.

The rearrangement joins TRBV5-6 to TRBJ1-2; unclear D gene. This CDR3 region has 11 residues. From germline, CDR1 is SGHDT and CDR2 YYEEEE. The V end was cut by 3 bases, the J end by 8 bases, with 8 bases between. CDR3 in DNA: TGTGCCAGCAGCTCCCCGAGGGGCTACACCTTC. Translation: CASSSPRGYTF.

The V gene is TRBV19, the J gene TRBJ1-1, with TRBD1 matching 8 bases. The CDR3 sequence is 15 residues long. V shed 3 bases, J shed 1 base, and the junction held 4 bases outside the gene matches. CDR1 LNHDA and CDR2 SQIVND come from the germline V gene (reference sequence). The DNA of the CDR3 is TGTGCCAGTAGTATGGGGACAGGTCAGAACACTGAAGCTTTCTTT. Translated: CASSMGTGQNTEAFF.

This clone was recorded only once. This chain joins TRBV5-4 and TRBJ2-3; tentatively, D is TRBD2 (5 bases). Trimming pared 0 bases from V and 2 bases from J, leaving 7 bases between. The CDR3 extends over 14 amino acids. Germline V lookup: CDR1 SGHNT, CDR2 YYREEE (reference sequence). In DNA form, the CDR3 reads TGTGCCAGCAGCTTGGCCGGGGACACAGATACGCAGTATTTT. It encodes CASSLAGDTDTQYF.

This chain uses TRBV5-1 with TRBJ1-4, with TRBD1 as a possible D gene (6 bases). Trimming stripped 5 bases from V and 7 bases from J, with 15 bases between. Germline CDR1 and CDR2: SGHRS and YFSETQ. The CDR3 has 14 residues. DNA of the CDR3: TGCGCCAGCAGTCGATGGGGGCCGGGTGAAAAACTGTTTTTT. It encodes CASSRWGPGEKLFF.

The CDR3 nucleotides are TGTGCCAGCAGTCCTCGGGGCTCTGGCGGCTATGGCTACACCTTC. Its translation is CASSPRGSGGYGYTF. The chain has TRBV28 and TRBJ1-2; D is possibly TRBD1 (5 bases). The CDR3 extends over 15 amino acids. The ends were cut back, 5 bases at V and 4 bases at J, with 17 bases in the middle. In germline, CDR1 is MDHEN, CDR2 SYDVKM.

This clone has a single count. CDR3 loop: CASSPGLDTQYF. The CDR3 DNA reads as TGCGCCAGCAGTCCGGGACTTGATACGCAGTATTTT. This chain links TRBV23-1 with TRBJ2-3, with a tentative D call TRBD2 (6 bases). TRBV23-1 counts as an open reading frame of uncertain function. Trimming left V 4 bases short and J 6 bases short, with 8 bases between. This CDR3 is built from 12 residues.

This chain links TRBV7-8 with TRBJ2-5; D gene uncertain. Gene TRBJ2-7 matches the end of the DNA better, so the J call may be wrong. Germline V gene data show CDR1 as SGHVS and CDR2 as FQNEAQ. The CDR3 consists of 16 residues. The CDR3: CASSSPHPNGAYEQYF. CDR3 in DNA: TGTGCCAGCAGTTCACCCCACCCGAACGGCGCCTACGAGCAGTACTTC.

The V and J genes are TRBV5-1 and TRBJ2-2; a possible D gene is TRBD1 (5 bases). Germline values: CDR1 SGHRS, CDR2 YFSETQ. This CDR3 is built from 15 residues. V lost 2 bases to trimming and J lost 4 bases, with 12 bases between them. CDR3 sequence reads: CASSFSQVPTGELFF. In DNA form, the CDR3 reads TGCGCCAGCAGCTTCTCACAGGTCCCCACCGGGGAGCTGTTTTTT.

The chain carries TRBV27 and TRBJ2-7; 11 bases are a match to TRBD1. V was pared by 5 bases and J by 2 bases, with 5 bases of the junction left unmatched. The V gene's germline CDR1 is MNHEY and CDR2 SMNVEV (reference sequence). The CDR3 runs to 15 residues. The DNA of the CDR3 is TGTGCCAGCAGTCAACGGACAGGGGGCCCCTACGAGCAGTACTTC. Its translation: CASSQRTGGPYEQYF.

This clone was seen repeatedly, ten times or more. The chain joins TRBV7-2 to TRBJ1-4; 7 nucleotides agree with TRBD1. With 1 base clipped from V and 7 bases from J, the junction kept 3 bases outside the gene matches. The CDR3 is made up of 14 amino acids. Germline V lookup: CDR1 SGHTA, CDR2 FQGNSA. The CDR3 sequence: CASSLGGGGEKLFF. The CDR3 nucleotides are TGTGCCAGCAGCTTAGGAGGGGGCGGTGAAAAACTGTTTTTT.

The table lists this clone with a few counts. V and J are TRBV28 and TRBJ1-4; D uncertain. The CDR3 runs to 13 residues. The V and J ends lost 5 bases and 8 bases respectively, with 12 bases between them. Germline CDR1 is MDHEN and CDR2 is SYDVKM. This CDR3 is CASSPGGLEKLFF. The CDR3 DNA follows: TGTGCCAGCAGTCCCGGCGGGCTCGAAAAACTGTTTTTT.

The chain links TRBV4-3 to TRBJ2-1, with 9 bases fitting TRBD2. Germline CDR1 LGHNA, CDR2 YSLEER. V lost 0 bases, J lost 0 bases, and 6 bases stayed unmatched. This CDR3 contains 18 residues. The CDR3 coding sequence is TGCGCCAGCAGCCAAGAATGGAGCGGGAGGAGCTCCTACAATGAGCAGTTCTTC. Protein product: CASSQEWSGRSSYNEQFF.

The rearrangement uses TRBV28 and TRBJ1-1, with a weak D call TRBD1 (5 bases). Looked up from germline, CDR1 is MDHEN and CDR2 is SYDVKM. Trimming removed 5 bases from V and 7 bases from J, with 14 bases in between. The CDR3 extends over 13 amino acids. CDR3 loop: CASSPGRGIEAFF. The CDR3, as DNA: TGTGCCAGCAGTCCGGGCCGGGGGATTGAAGCTTTCTTT.

The genes are TRBV19 and TRBJ1-4, with D possibly matching TRBD1 (6 bases). This CDR3 spans 15 amino acids. Trimming shortened V by 6 bases and J by 6 bases, and 17 bases separated the two germline ends. Germline lookup yields CDR1 LNHDA and CDR2 SQIVND (reference sequence). Written as DNA, the CDR3 is TGTGCCAGTAGAACCGCCCAGGGGTACGATGAAAAACTGTTTTTT. This codes for CASRTAQGYDEKLFF.

This chain links TRBV9 with TRBJ2-3; D call uncertain. Germline CDR1 reads SGDLS; CDR2 reads YYNGEE. Trimming pared 2 bases from V and 6 bases from J, leaving 10 bases between. CDR3 length: 13 amino acids. In nucleotides, the CDR3 is TGTGCCAGCAGCGTCTCAGCGAGGGATACGCAGTATTTT. Translation: CASSVSARDTQYF.

The chain is built from TRBV19 and TRBJ1-1, with 12 bases matching TRBD1. This CDR3 has 16 amino acids. The V gene's germline CDR1 is LNHDA and CDR2 SQIVND (reference sequence). Germline trimming cut 6 bases from V and 1 base from J; bases unmatched to any gene: 6. Written as DNA, the CDR3 is TGTGCCAGTAGCCCGGGACAGGGGGCTCGGAACACTGAAGCTTTCTTT. It specifies CASSPGQGARNTEAFF. Full variable domain (outside the CDR3, taken from reference TRBV19 and TRBJ1-1): DGGITQSPKYLFRKEGQNVTLSCEQNLNHDAMYWYRQDPGQGLRLIYYSQIVNDFQKGDIAEGYSVSREKKESFPLTVTSAQKNPTAFYLCASSPGQGARNTEAFFGQGTRLTVV.

The V call is TRBV25-1, the J call TRBJ2-3, with 7 nucleotides matching TRBD2. The CDR3 totals 15 residues. The V gene's germline CDR1 is MGHDK and CDR2 SYGVNS. The V gene end was trimmed by 5 bases and the J gene end by 4 bases; junction bases not matched to a gene: 9. This chain's CDR3 is CASSTRGRGADTQYF. For the CDR3, the DNA is TGTGCCAGCAGTACGAGGGGCCGGGGGGCAGATACGCAGTATTTT.

This rearrangement joins TRBV18 to TRBJ2-7; weak D call: TRBD1 (6 bases). From germline, CDR1 is KGHSH and CDR2 LQKENI. V lost 3 bases to trimming and J lost 2 bases, with 11 bases between them. This CDR3 is 14 amino acids long. The CDR3 DNA reads TGTGCCAGCTCACCCAATGAGGGGGCCTACGAGCAGTACTTC. This codes for CASSPNEGAYEQYF.

V is TRBV7-2 and J is TRBJ2-3; 7 nucleotides align to TRBD2. Germline-derived CDR1 and CDR2 are SGHTA and FQGNSA. The CDR3 spans 15 residues. J lost 6 bases, V lost 3 bases, and 9 bases had no gene match. The CDR3: CASSFGSGFGDTQYF. As DNA, the CDR3 is TGTGCCAGCAGCTTTGGTAGCGGGTTCGGTGATACGCAGTATTTT.

This clone was recorded many times. V usage is TRBV11-1 and J usage is TRBJ2-1; D gene uncertain. V was clipped by 5 bases and J by 7 bases, with 9 bases between them. The CDR3 covers 12 residues. Germline V gene lookup returns CDR1 SGHAT and CDR2 FQDESV (reference sequence). CDR3 sequence reads: CASSAHGNEQFF. The CDR3 DNA follows: TGTGCCAGCAGCGCACACGGAAATGAGCAGTTCTTC. The variable domain in full, with the rest retrieved from reference TRBV11-1 and TRBJ2-1, is EAEVAQSPRYKITEKSQAVAFWCDPISGHATLYWYRQILGQGPELLVQFQDESVVDDSQLPKDRFSAERLKGVDSTLKIQPAELGDSAMYLCASSAHGNEQFFGPGTRLTVL.

The rearrangement links TRBV5-1 to TRBJ1-1, with D possibly matching TRBD1 (6 bases). The CDR3 covers 15 residues. Trimming left V 5 bases short and J 2 bases short, with 16 bases between. Germline V CDR1 and CDR2: SGHRS, YFSETQ. This CDR3 is CASRSGAVVNTEAFF. CDR3 in DNA: TGCGCCAGCAGGTCGGGGGCAGTGGTTAACACTGAAGCTTTCTTT.

This clone was seen once. The V gene is TRBV30, the J gene TRBJ2-7; unclear D gene. CDR1 is GTSNPN, CDR2 SVGIG, per germline (reference sequence). Trimming took off 1 base at V and 7 bases at J, with 11 bases between the two ends. This CDR3 is 12 amino acids long. CDR3 bases: TGTGCCTGGAGTGCTTCCGCTCAGGAGCAGTACTTC. It specifies CAWSASAQEQYF.

The chain combines TRBV5-5 with TRBJ1-2; a possible D gene is TRBD1 (6 bases). The germline V gene has CDR1 SGHKS and CDR2 YYEKEE (reference sequence). The CDR3 spans 13 residues. Trimming left V 0 bases short and J 7 bases short, with 10 bases between. The CDR3 reads CASSLGGGFGYTF. CDR3 nucleotides: TGTGCCAGCAGCTTGGGTGGGGGCTTTGGCTACACCTTC.